This T cell receptor beta chain originates from a study of cytomegalovirus exposure and HLA in healthy donors. 13 Jbeta primers and 60 Vbeta primers were used for the PCR. Sequencing used immunoSEQ multiplex PCR; TCRdb keeps in-frame clones, though not all of them. Found here are under 300,000 clones, 86% of them singletons; the top ten hold around 3.7%. On this clone itself: Its target is not known. A read error may produce the germline difference seen at one junction end. This same CDR3 is encoded by further DNA sequences in the sample.

Regarding the study as a whole: Later examination showed HLA-associated TCR beta chains had greater clonal expansion than equally common others. Only CMV serostatus was available as immune exposure information.

Germline CDR1 reads SSHAT; CDR2 reads FNYEAQ (reference sequence). This CDR3 is 14 amino acids long. This sequence joins TRBV7-7 and TRBJ2-2; no reliable D call. The source is a middle-aged man in good health and CMV-seropositive. The sequenced sample was PBMCs. This chain's CDR3 is CASSLGRDTGELFF. Here the CDR3 DNA reads TGTGCTAGCAGCTTAGGTCGGGACACCGGGGAGCTGTTTTTT.